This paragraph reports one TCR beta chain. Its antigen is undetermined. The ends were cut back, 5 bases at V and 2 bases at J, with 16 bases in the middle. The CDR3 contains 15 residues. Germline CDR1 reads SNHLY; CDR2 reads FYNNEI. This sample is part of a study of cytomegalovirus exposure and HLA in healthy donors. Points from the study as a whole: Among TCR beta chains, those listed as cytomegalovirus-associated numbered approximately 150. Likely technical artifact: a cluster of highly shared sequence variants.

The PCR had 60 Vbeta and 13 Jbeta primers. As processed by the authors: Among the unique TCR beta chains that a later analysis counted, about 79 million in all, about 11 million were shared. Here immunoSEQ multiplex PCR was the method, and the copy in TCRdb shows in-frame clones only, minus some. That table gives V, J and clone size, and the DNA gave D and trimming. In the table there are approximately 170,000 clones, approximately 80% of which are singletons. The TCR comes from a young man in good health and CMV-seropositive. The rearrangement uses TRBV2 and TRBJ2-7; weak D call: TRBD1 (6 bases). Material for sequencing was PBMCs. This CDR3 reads CASSPFRTDTYEQYF. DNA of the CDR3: TGTGCCAGCAGTCCGTTTAGGACAGACACCTACGAGCAGTACTTC.